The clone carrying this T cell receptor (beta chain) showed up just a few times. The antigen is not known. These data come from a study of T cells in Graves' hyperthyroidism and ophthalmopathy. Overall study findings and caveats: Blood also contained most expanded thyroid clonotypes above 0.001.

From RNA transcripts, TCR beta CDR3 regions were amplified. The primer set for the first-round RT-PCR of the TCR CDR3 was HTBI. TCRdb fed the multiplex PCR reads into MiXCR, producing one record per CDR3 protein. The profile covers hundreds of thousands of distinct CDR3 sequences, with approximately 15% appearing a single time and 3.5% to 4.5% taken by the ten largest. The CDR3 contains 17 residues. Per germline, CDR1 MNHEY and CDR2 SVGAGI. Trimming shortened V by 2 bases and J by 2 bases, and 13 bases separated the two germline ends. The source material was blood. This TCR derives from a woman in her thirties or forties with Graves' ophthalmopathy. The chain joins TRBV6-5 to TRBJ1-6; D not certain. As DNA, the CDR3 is TGTGCCAGCAGTTACCGGGGAGGAAGGACCTATAATTCACCCCTCCACTTT. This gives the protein CASSYRGGRTYNSPLHF.